Shown below are 12 T cell receptor beta chains from a single sample sequenced in a study of CD8+CD57+ T cells in acquired aplastic anemia. The template for TCR beta VDJ and CDR3 sequence profiling was genomic DNA. Each CDR3 protein gets one entry after TCRdb re-called the reads with MiXCR. The sample shows 150,000 to 200,000 distinct CDR3 sequences, 50% to 75% of them seen only once. Sequenced input: sorted CD4+, CD8+, or CD8+CD57+ T cells (not recorded which) from PBMCs. The receptor source for this set is a human donor in good health.

This rearrangement joins TRBV19 to TRBJ2-3; D may match TRBD1 or TRBD2 (5 bases each). Trimming pared 10 bases from V and 2 bases from J, leaving 16 bases between. Germline V CDR1 and CDR2: LNHDA, SQIVND (reference sequence). This CDR3 has 14 amino acids. The DNA of the CDR3 is TGTGCCACCTCAGGGCGCCGGGACACAGATACGCAGTATTTT. Translating it yields CATSGRRDTDTQYF.

This clonotype showed up just a few times. A much more abundant neighbour one base away suggests this may be a read error. This chain links TRBV4-1 with TRBJ2-7; D might be TRBD1 (6 bases). The CDR3 totals 16 residues. CDR1 and CDR2 from the germline V gene are MGHRA and YSYEKL. Trimming stripped 3 bases from V and 1 base from J, with 16 bases between. Here the CDR3 reads CASSHPMDSNSYEQYF. DNA for the CDR3: TGCGCCAGCAGCCACCCCATGGACAGCAATTCCTACGAGCAGTACTTC.

The rearrangement links TRBV20-1 to TRBJ2-3, with 11 bases matching TRBD2. The CDR3 length is 15 residues. CDR1 and CDR2 from the germline V gene are DFQATT and SNEGSKA (reference sequence). The trim removed 4 bases at V and 2 bases at J, leaving 5 bases unmatched. The CDR3 DNA reads TGCAGTGCTACTAGACTAGCGGGGAACACAGATACGCAGTATTTT. It specifies CSATRLAGNTDTQYF.

The chain recombines TRBV12-5 with TRBJ2-5, with 12 bases that match TRBD1. Germline trimming cut 5 bases from V and 5 bases from J; bases unmatched to any gene: 6. There are 15 residues in the CDR3. CDR1 LGHNT and CDR2 FRNRAP come from the germline V gene. The CDR3 spells CASGRRDRGRETQYF. DNA of the CDR3: TGTGCTAGTGGTCGGCGGGACAGGGGGCGGGAGACCCAGTACTTC.

V usage is TRBV20-1 and J usage is TRBJ1-2; D not resolved. V was cut by 6 bases and J by 0 bases, with 11 bases left in between. Germline CDR1 reads DFQATT; CDR2 reads SNEGSKA (reference sequence). There are 13 residues in the CDR3. As DNA, the CDR3 is TGCAGTGCCCTTCACACGGCTAACTATGGCTACACCTTC. The encoded protein is CSALHTANYGYTF.

This clonotype was recorded only once. A junction end diverges from the germline sequence, so it may reflect a read error. The chain joins TRBV7-7 to TRBJ1-3; a possible D gene is TRBD1 (5 bases). CDR1 and CDR2 from the germline V gene are SSHAT and FNYEAQ (reference sequence). The CDR3 consists of 15 residues. Here the CDR3 reads CASSIDSSSGNTIYF. The CDR3 DNA is TGTGCTAGCAGCATTGACAGCAGCTCTGGAAACACCATATATTTT.

Points on this clonotype: The junction and the germline gene differ at one end; a read error may be behind it. The chain combines TRBV5-1 with TRBJ1-1, with D possibly TRBD1 on 6 matching bases. CDR3 size: 14 residues. CDR1 is SGHRS and CDR2 is YFSETQ in the germline V gene. The CDR3 protein is CASSLGQKNTEALF. CDR3 sequence (DNA): TGCGCCAGCAGCCTAGGACAGAAAAACACTGAAGCTCTCTTT.

V is TRBV19 and J is TRBJ2-1, with 8 nucleotides matching TRBD2. Per germline, CDR1 LNHDA and CDR2 SQIVND (reference sequence). The CDR3 has 14 amino acids. V shed 5 bases and J 5 bases; nucleotides not matched to a gene: 5. CDR3 nucleotides: TGTGCCAGTAGTCCAGGACTAGCCCACAATGAGCAGTTCTTC. Its protein is CASSPGLAHNEQFF.

The chain links TRBV24-1 to TRBJ2-1; D possibly uses TRBD1 or TRBD2 (6 bases each). Germline loops: CDR1 KGHDR, CDR2 SFDVKD. The V and J ends lost 5 bases and 2 bases respectively, with 12 bases between them. The CDR3 is 15 amino acids. The CDR3 region has the DNA TGTGCCACCAGTGCACAAAGGGGGGCCTACAATGAGCAGTTCTTC. It yields the protein CATSAQRGAYNEQFF.

The rearrangement uses TRBV29-1 and TRBJ2-7; 7 bases match TRBD1. The germline V gene encodes CDR1 SQVTM and CDR2 ANQGSEA. The CDR3 spans 15 residues. V trimming: 6 bases; J trimming: 0 bases; junction bases outside the gene matches: 11. The CDR3 is CSVGFLGGTSYEQYF. In DNA form, the CDR3 reads TGCAGCGTAGGATTCTTAGGGGGCACCTCCTACGAGCAGTACTTC.

There are many counts of this clonotype. The rearrangement joins TRBV12-3 or TRBV12-4 to TRBJ2-3; 9 bases line up with TRBD2. This CDR3 contains 15 residues. V trimming: 6 bases; J trimming: 2 bases; junction bases outside the gene matches: 6. The CDR3 is CASSRTSENTDTQYF. The CDR3 region has the DNA TGTGCCAGCAGCCGGACTAGCGAGAACACAGATACGCAGTATTTT.

The rearrangement links TRBV11-3 to TRBJ2-1; possibly TRBD2 for D (6 bases). The germline V gene has CDR1 SGHNT and CDR2 YENEEA. Trimming stripped 5 bases from V and 5 bases from J, with 13 bases between. This CDR3 comprises 14 residues. For the CDR3, the DNA is TGTGCCAGCAGCCTGCGGGGAGCCGACAATGAGCAGTTCTTC. Translated: CASSLRGADNEQFF.